The 17 T cell receptor beta chains below all came from one sample that was sequenced in a study of CD8 T cells in ankylosing spondylitis. TCRdb re-derived calls from the 5' RACE reads in MiXCR, one entry per CDR3 protein. The top ten hold under 7% of the sample, which has 200,000 to 250,000 distinct CDR3 sequences, around 10% seen once. The sequencing sample was made of blood, either unsorted or a sorted T cell fraction (not recorded which). Receptors were obtained from a male donor with ankylosing spondylitis or in good health (not recorded which).

The sample holds many counts of this clonotype. The chain carries TRBV6-1 and TRBJ2-1, with TRBD2 matching over 11 bases. The CDR3 runs to 15 residues. Looked up from germline, CDR1 is MNHNS and CDR2 is SASEGT. V shed 6 bases, J shed 6 bases, and the junction held 7 bases outside the gene matches. CDR3 DNA: TGTGCCAGCAGCTTCGGGACTAGCGGAACCAATGAGCAGTTCTTC. Translating it yields CASSFGTSGTNEQFF.

This clonotype was detected ten times or more. The chain is built from TRBV10-3 and TRBJ2-2; D is unclear. CDR1 ENHRY and CDR2 SYGVKD come from the germline V gene. The CDR3 is made up of 13 amino acids. V was shortened by 3 bases and J by 6 bases, with 8 bases between the two germline ends. This chain's CDR3 is CAISDGQAGELFF. The CDR3, as DNA: TGTGCCATCAGTGATGGGCAAGCCGGGGAGCTGTTTTTT.

Turning to this clonotype: A much larger clone sits a single nucleotide away, making a read error possible. The genes are TRBV24-1 and TRBJ2-6; D is perhaps TRBD1 (6 bases). This CDR3 has 15 amino acids. The germline V gene has CDR1 KGHDR and CDR2 SFDVKD. The CDR3 nucleotides read TGTGCCACCAGTGATTCAGGGGAAGGGGCCAACATCCTGACTTTC. Its protein product is CATSDSGEGANILTF.

This clonotype was counted ten times or more. CDR3 amino acids: CASSLGGDNNEQFF. The DNA of the CDR3 is TGCGCCAGCAGCCTGGGAGGGGATAACAATGAGCAGTTCTTC. The V and J genes are TRBV5-1 and TRBJ2-1; 7 bases map to TRBD2. This CDR3 region has 14 residues. Per the germline V gene, CDR1 is SGHRS and CDR2 is YFSETQ. The V segment lost 4 bases and the J segment 5 bases; nucleotides outside the gene matches: 6.

The CDR3 sequence: CASSWSTEAFF. CDR3 coding DNA: TGTGCCAGCAGTTGGAGCACTGAAGCTTTCTTT. The gene calls are TRBV28 and TRBJ1-1; D remains ambiguous. Germline loops: CDR1 MDHEN, CDR2 SYDVKM. The CDR3 spans 11 residues. Trimming pared 4 bases from V and 4 bases from J, leaving 4 bases between. Looking up the rest from reference TRBV28 and TRBJ1-1 gives the full variable domain: DVKVTQSSRYLVKRTGEKVFLECVQDMDHENMFWYRQDPGLGLRLIYFSYDVKMKEKGDIPEGYSVSREKKERFSLILESASTNQTSMYLCASSWSTEAFFGQGTRLTVV.

The chain is built from TRBV29-1 and TRBJ2-7, with D maybe TRBD1 (6 bases). The V gene lost 4 bases and the J gene lost 4 bases, with 14 bases spanning the gap. This CDR3 is 13 amino acids long. CDR1 is SQVTM and CDR2 is ANQGSEA in the germline V gene. The CDR3 DNA follows: TGCAGCGTTGGGTACAGGGATCTGTACGAGCAGTACTTC. Encoded protein: CSVGYRDLYEQYF.

The V call is TRBV20-1, the J call TRBJ2-5; TRBD2 aligns across 14 bases. Germline loops: CDR1 DFQATT, CDR2 SNEGSKA (reference sequence). V lost 4 bases and J lost 5; bases outside the gene matches: 6. This CDR3 is built from 15 residues. The CDR3 region is CSATTSGGARETQYF. CDR3 DNA sequence: TGCAGTGCTACGACTAGCGGGGGGGCGCGGGAGACCCAGTACTTC.

In its sample, this clonotype was seen many times. The chain links TRBV5-1 to TRBJ2-1; TRBD1 agrees at 9 bases. The CDR3 spans 15 residues. CDR1 and CDR2 (germline): SGHRS, YFSETQ. J lost 4 bases, V lost 0 bases, and 2 bases had no gene match. The CDR3 spells CASSLAGQGYNEQFF. The CDR3 DNA reads TGCGCCAGCAGCTTGGCGGGACAGGGTTACAATGAGCAGTTCTTC.

This clonotype was seen ten or more times. V and J are TRBV20-1 and TRBJ1-2; D possibly corresponds to TRBD1 (6 bases). Trimming shortened V by 2 bases and J by 2 bases, and 15 bases separated the two germline ends. Per germline, CDR1 DFQATT and CDR2 SNEGSKA (reference sequence). This CDR3 comprises 15 residues. The CDR3 reads CSARPWGGANYGYTF. CDR3 DNA sequence: TGCAGTGCTAGACCATGGGGGGGGGCCAACTATGGCTACACCTTC.

There are a few counts of this clonotype. The genes are TRBV7-9 and TRBJ1-1, with D possibly being TRBD1 (6 bases). Germline V gives CDR1 SEHNR, CDR2 FQNEAQ (reference sequence). Between the trimmed V and J ends, which lost 0 bases and 5 bases, there was a span of 19 bases. This CDR3 is 17 amino acids long. The CDR3 loop reads CASSLAARWQGQTEAFF. For the CDR3, the DNA is TGTGCCAGCAGCTTAGCCGCGAGGTGGCAGGGGCAGACTGAAGCTTTCTTT.

This clonotype came up many times. The V gene is TRBV29-1, the J gene TRBJ2-3; 8 bases map to TRBD2. The CDR3 consists of 13 residues. Unmatched junction bases numbered 3, after V lost 6 bases and J lost 1 base. Germline V gene lookup returns CDR1 SQVTM and CDR2 ANQGSEA. This CDR3 reads CSVRSGGTDTQYF. The CDR3 DNA reads as TGCAGCGTCCGTAGCGGGGGCACAGATACGCAGTATTTT.

In its sample, this clonotype was seen many times. The V call is TRBV7-9, the J call TRBJ1-2; D call uncertain. The V gene's germline CDR1 is SEHNR and CDR2 FQNEAQ (reference sequence). The ends were cut back, 3 bases at V and 8 bases at J, with 10 bases in the middle. This CDR3 has 12 residues. The CDR3, as DNA: TGTGCCAGCAGCTTCGACCTGGAGGGCTACACCTTC. Translation: CASSFDLEGYTF.

This clonotype has ten or more counts. This chain connects TRBV4-1 to TRBJ1-1, with a possible D match to TRBD1 (6 bases). V lost 1 base, J lost 5 bases, and 20 bases lay in between. From germline, CDR1 is MGHRA and CDR2 YSYEKL. The CDR3 is made up of 17 amino acids. The CDR3 region is CASSQVPFRKGETEAFF. CDR3 nucleotide sequence: TGCGCCAGCAGCCAAGTCCCCTTCCGAAAGGGGGAAACTGAAGCTTTCTTT.

The table lists this clonotype with a few counts. The chain couples TRBV19 to TRBJ1-1; possible D gene TRBD1, 5 bases. This CDR3 has 12 amino acids. The V gene lost 2 bases and the J gene lost 11 bases, with 12 bases spanning the gap. The germline gives CDR1 LNHDA, CDR2 SQIVND (reference sequence). Written as DNA, the CDR3 is TGTGCCAGTAGTATAACCTCAGGGTTGGCTTTCTTT. Its translation is CASSITSGLAFF.

This clonotype was observed many times. The rearrangement uses TRBV6-1 and TRBJ2-7; TRBD1 matches 9 bases. CDR3 length: 14 residues. Germline CDR1 and CDR2: MNHNS and SASEGT. With 7 bases clipped from V and 5 bases from J, the junction kept 9 bases outside the gene matches. The CDR3 bases are TGTGCCAGCACCCCCCCGGACAGGGGAGACGAGCAGTACTTC. Protein product: CASTPPDRGDEQYF.

This clonotype was seen a handful of times. The V gene is TRBV20-1, the J gene TRBJ1-2; tentatively, D is TRBD1 (6 bases). In germline, CDR1 is DFQATT, CDR2 SNEGSKA (reference sequence). The CDR3 contains 14 residues. Trimming pared 1 base from V and 4 bases from J, leaving 13 bases between. CDR3: CSARAGAWSYGYTF. For the CDR3, the DNA is TGCAGTGCTAGAGCGGGGGCTTGGTCCTATGGCTACACCTTC.

This clonotype was seen at least ten times. The J gene is TRBJ1-3, the V gene TRBV12-3 or TRBV12-4; D might be TRBD1 (6 bases). Trimming pared 2 bases from V and 0 bases from J, leaving 8 bases between. The CDR3 runs 15 residues. Here the CDR3 reads CASSLRGTSGNTIYF. CDR3 bases: TGTGCCAGCAGTTTAAGGGGGACCTCTGGAAACACCATATATTTT.